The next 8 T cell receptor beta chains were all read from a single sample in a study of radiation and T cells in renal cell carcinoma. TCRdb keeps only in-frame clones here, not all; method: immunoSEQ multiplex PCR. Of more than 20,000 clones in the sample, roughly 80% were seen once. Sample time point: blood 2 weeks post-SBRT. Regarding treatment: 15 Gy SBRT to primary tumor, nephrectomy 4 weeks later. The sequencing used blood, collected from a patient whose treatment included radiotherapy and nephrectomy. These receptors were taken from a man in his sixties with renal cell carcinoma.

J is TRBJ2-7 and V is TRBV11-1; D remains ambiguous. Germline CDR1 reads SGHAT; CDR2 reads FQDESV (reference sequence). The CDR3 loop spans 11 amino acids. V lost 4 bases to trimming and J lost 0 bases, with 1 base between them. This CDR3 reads CASSSSYEQYF. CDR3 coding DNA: TGTGCCAGCAGCTCCTCCTACGAGCAGTACTTC.

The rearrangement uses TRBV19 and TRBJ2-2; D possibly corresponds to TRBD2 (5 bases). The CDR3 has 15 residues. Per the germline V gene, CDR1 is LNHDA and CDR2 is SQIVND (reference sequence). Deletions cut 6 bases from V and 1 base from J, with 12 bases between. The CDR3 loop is CASRPGSLNTGELFF. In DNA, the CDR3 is TGTGCCAGTAGACCGGGGTCCTTGAACACCGGGGAGCTGTTTTTT.

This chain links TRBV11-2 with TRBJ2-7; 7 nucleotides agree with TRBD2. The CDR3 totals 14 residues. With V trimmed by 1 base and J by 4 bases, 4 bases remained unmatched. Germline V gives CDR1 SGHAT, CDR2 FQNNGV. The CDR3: CASSLGLAYYEQYF. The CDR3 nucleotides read TGTGCCAGCAGCTTAGGACTAGCATATTACGAGCAGTACTTC. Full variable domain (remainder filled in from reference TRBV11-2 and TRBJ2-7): EAGVAQSPRYKIIEKRQSVAFWCNPISGHATLYWYQQILGQGPKLLIQFQNNGVVDDSQLPKDRFSAERLKGVDSTLKIQPAKLEDSAVYLCASSLGLAYYEQYFGPGTRLTVT.

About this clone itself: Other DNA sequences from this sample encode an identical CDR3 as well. The CDR3 bases are TGCGCCAGCAGCCAAGAAGGGACAGGGGGTTCCCAGTACTTC. Translation: CASSQEGTGGSQYF. The chain uses TRBV4-1 and TRBJ2-5, with 11 bases fitting TRBD1. CDR1 and CDR2 (germline): MGHRA, YSYEKL. CDR3 length equals 14 residues. V was pared by 0 bases and J by 9 bases, with 3 bases of the junction left unmatched.

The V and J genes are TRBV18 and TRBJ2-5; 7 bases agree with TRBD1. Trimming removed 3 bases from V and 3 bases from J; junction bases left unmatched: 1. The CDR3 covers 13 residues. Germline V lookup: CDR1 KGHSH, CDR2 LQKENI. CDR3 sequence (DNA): TGTGCCAGCTCACCGGGACAGAAAGAGACCCAGTACTTC. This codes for CASSPGQKETQYF.

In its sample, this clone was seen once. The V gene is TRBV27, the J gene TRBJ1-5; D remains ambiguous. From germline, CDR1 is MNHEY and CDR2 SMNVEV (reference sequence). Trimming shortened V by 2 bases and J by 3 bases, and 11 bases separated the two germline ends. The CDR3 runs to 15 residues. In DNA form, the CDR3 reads TGTGCCAGCAGTTTAGGGCGTCCACCCAATCAGCCCCAGCATTTT. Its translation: CASSLGRPPNQPQHF.

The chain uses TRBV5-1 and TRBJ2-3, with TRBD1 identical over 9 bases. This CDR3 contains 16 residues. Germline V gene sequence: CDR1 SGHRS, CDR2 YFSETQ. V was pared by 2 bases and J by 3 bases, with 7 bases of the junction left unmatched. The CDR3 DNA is TGCGCCAGCAGCTTCCGTCCCGGGACAGGGACAGATACGCAGTATTTT. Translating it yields CASSFRPGTGTDTQYF.

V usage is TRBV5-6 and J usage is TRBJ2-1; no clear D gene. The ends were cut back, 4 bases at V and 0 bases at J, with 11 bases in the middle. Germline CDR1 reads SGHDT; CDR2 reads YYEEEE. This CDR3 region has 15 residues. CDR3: CASSPLVSSYNEQFF. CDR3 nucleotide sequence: TGTGCCAGCAGCCCGTTAGTTTCCTCCTACAATGAGCAGTTCTTC.